These T cell receptor beta chains were read from a single sample in a study of cytomegalovirus exposure and HLA in healthy donors. Using immunoSEQ multiplex PCR, the repertoire was profiled, and TCRdb retains in-frame clones only, with some absent. The table has roughly 130,000 clones, roughly 83% seen once. Specimen: PBMCs. The receptors derive from a man aged 18 to 29 in good health and CMV-seronegative. Each CDR3 is given with its conserved first and last residue. D genes are given only for firm matches. Clone size is given for some rows only: seen once, a few or many times, or a class if the clone is expanded.

V gene	clone size	D gene	CDR3 length	J gene	CDR3 DNA	CDR3 protein
TRBV11-2	NA	TRBD1	15	TRBJ2-1	TGTGCCAGCAGCCCTGTGGGGACAGGGGGTAGTGAGCAGTTCTTC	CASSPVGTGGSEQFF
TRBV25-1	NA	NA	15	TRBJ1-5	TGTGCCAGCAGTGAATTCAGGGAAGGCAATCAGCCCCAGCATTTT	CASSEFREGNQPQHF
TRBV4-2	NA	TRBD1	15	TRBJ2-3	TGTGCCAGCAGCGAAGGGACAGGGGGCACAGATACGCAGTATTTT	CASSEGTGGTDTQYF
TRBV5-8	NA	NA	16	TRBJ1-5	TGTGCCAGCAGCCCCTGGAGTCAGGGGATTGGTCAGCCCCAGCATTTT	CASSPWSQGIGQPQHF
TRBV16	few	NA	15	TRBJ2-7	TGTGCCAGCAGCCAACCTCTCCAGGATTCCTACGAGCAGTACTTC	CASSQPLQDSYEQYF
TRBV2	NA	NA	13	TRBJ1-2	TGTGCCAGCAGTGAACCGACAATTTATGGCTACACCTTC	CASSEPTIYGYTF
TRBV2	NA	NA	14	TRBJ1-5	TGTGCCAGCAGTAGTACTTACAGCCATCAGCCCCAGCATTTT	CASSSTYSHQPQHF
TRBV27	NA	NA	15	TRBJ2-1	TGTGCCAGCAGCCCGGGACAAAGCTCCTACAATGAGCAGTTCTTC	CASSPGQSSYNEQFF
TRBV15	NA	NA	15	TRBJ1-6	TGTGCCACCAGCAGTGAGGGGGACCTCGAAAGACCCCTCCACTTT	CATSSEGDLERPLHF
TRBV5-1	NA	TRBD1	12	TRBJ2-1	TGCGCCAGCGTGGCAGGGGGCAATGAGCAGTTCTTC	CASVAGGNEQFF
TRBV7-9	NA	NA	12	TRBJ1-1	TGTTCCAGCAGCCTGGCAGACAGGCCAGCTTTCTTT	CSSSLADRPAFF
TRBV6-1	once	NA	12	TRBJ1-3	TGTGCCAGCAGGGCTAGTGGAAACACCATATATTTT	CASRASGNTIYF
TRBV6-1	NA	TRBD1	14	TRBJ1-2	TGTGCCAGCAGCGCTGCAGGGGGTCTTTATGGCTACACCTTC	CASSAAGGLYGYTF
TRBV19	NA	NA	12	TRBJ1-2	TGTGCCAGTAGTATGGACGGGATCGGCTACACCTTC	CASSMDGIGYTF
TRBV2	once	TRBD2	15	TRBJ2-4	TGTGCCAGCAGTGGGACTAGCATAGCCAAAAACATTCAGTACTTC	CASSGTSIAKNIQYF
TRBV2	NA	NA	14	TRBJ1-1	TGTGCCAGCAGTCCCGAGGCAAGAAACACTGAAGCTTTCTTT	CASSPEARNTEAFF
TRBV30	few	NA	12	TRBJ1-1	TGTGCCTGGAGTTCTTGGACAAAAGAAGCTTTCTTT	CAWSSWTKEAFF
TRBV19	NA	TRBD1	14	TRBJ2-3	TGTGCCAGTGACAGGGGGCCTCCCACAGATACGCAGTATTTT	CASDRGPPTDTQYF
TRBV30	NA	NA	12	TRBJ2-3	TGTGCCTGGGAAAGAGACACAGATACGCAGTATTTT	CAWERDTDTQYF
TRBV6-5	NA	NA	13	TRBJ2-1	TGTGCCAGCAGTCCCCACTCCTACAATGAGCAGTTCTTC	CASSPHSYNEQFF
TRBV18	NA	TRBD2	16	TRBJ2-1	TGTGCCAGCTCACCAATGAGCGGGAGCTCCTACAATGAGCAGTTCTTC	CASSPMSGSSYNEQFF
TRBV4-1	NA	NA	13	TRBJ1-2	TGCGCCAGCAGCCAACCGTCTAGGGGCGGCTACACCTTC	CASSQPSRGGYTF
TRBV19	NA	TRBD1	15	TRBJ1-1	TGTGCCAGTAGTATAGATCAGGGGGTTCGGACTGAAGCTTTCTTT	CASSIDQGVRTEAFF
TRBV12-5	NA	TRBD1	15	TRBJ1-2	TGTGCTAGTGCCCGGGGGGACAGGGGGCGCGAGGGCTACACCTTC	CASARGDRGREGYTF
TRBV14	NA	NA	13	TRBJ1-1	TGTGCCAGCAGCCCCACGGTGAACACTGAAGCTTTCTTT	CASSPTVNTEAFF
TRBV4-1	NA	TRBD1	13	TRBJ1-2	TGCGCCAGCAGCAGCACAGGGGTGCAGGGCTACACCTTC	CASSSTGVQGYTF
TRBV6-1	NA	NA	14	TRBJ1-1	TGTGCCAGCAGGCAGACAGGAGGCAACACTGAAGCTTTCTTT	CASRQTGGNTEAFF
TRBV19	NA	TRBD1	14	TRBJ2-7	TGTGCCAGTAGTCCTTCGACAGGGGCCTACGAGCAGTACTTC	CASSPSTGAYEQYF
TRBV7-9	once	NA	14	TRBJ2-3	TGTTCCAGCAGCTTAGTTCCTAGTCGTGATACGCAGTATTTT	CSSSLVPSRDTQYF
TRBV4-3	few	TRBD2	16	TRBJ2-7	TGCGCCAGCAGCCAACAGGCTAGCGGGAGATCCTACGAGCAGTACTTC	CASSQQASGRSYEQYF
TRBV19	NA	TRBD1	16	TRBJ1-6	TGTGCCAGTAGTATTGCCGCGGGACAGGGCTTTTCACCCCTCCACTTT	CASSIAAGQGFSPLHF
TRBV5-1	few	NA	14	TRBJ2-3	TGCGCCAGCAGCTTACAGGGTTTGACAGATACGCAGTATTTT	CASSLQGLTDTQYF
TRBV14	NA	NA	16	TRBJ2-2	TGTGCCAGCAGCCAAGATAGAGGCGGGACGGCCGGGGAGCTGTTTTTT	CASSQDRGGTAGELFF
TRBV27	NA	NA	16	TRBJ1-1	TGTGCCAGCAGTTTATCACAGGGACCTCTGAACACTGAAGCTTTCTTT	CASSLSQGPLNTEAFF
TRBV30	NA	NA	13	TRBJ1-4	TGTGCCTGGAGTGCCAGGTGGAATGAAAAACTGTTTTTT	CAWSARWNEKLFF
TRBV19	NA	TRBD1	17	TRBJ2-3	TGTGCCAGTAGTATGGCTTCCGGGACAGGGGGCATAGATACGCAGTATTTT	CASSMASGTGGIDTQYF
TRBV18	NA	NA	16	TRBJ2-7	TGTGCCAGCTCAGAACAGGGGGCTAGCGGGAGCTACGAGCAGTACTTC	CASSEQGASGSYEQYF
TRBV4-2	NA	NA	15	TRBJ1-2	TGTGCCAGCAGCCAAGATCTCACAGGGATAGATGGCTACACCTTC	CASSQDLTGIDGYTF
TRBV2	NA	TRBD2	14	TRBJ2-3	TGTGCCAGCAGTGTAGCGGGAGTCACAGATACGCAGTATTTT	CASSVAGVTDTQYF
TRBV4-3	NA	NA	15	TRBJ1-5	TGCGCCAGCAGCCAAGATTTGGGCAGGTCTCAGCCCCAGCATTTT	CASSQDLGRSQPQHF
TRBV28	few	TRBD1	15	TRBJ1-1	TGTGCCAGCAGTTTATCACACAGGGGGCGGACTGAAGCTTTCTTT	CASSLSHRGRTEAFF
TRBV5-4	NA	NA	15	TRBJ1-3	TGTGCCAGCAGCCCGGGGGGGTACTCTGGAAACACCATATATTTT	CASSPGGYSGNTIYF
TRBV7-7	once	NA	14	TRBJ2-5	TGTGCTAGCAGCTTAGGGCAGGGTCAAGAGACCCAGTACTTC	CASSLGQGQETQYF
TRBV28	NA	TRBD2	15	TRBJ2-3	TGTGCCAGCAGTTTACTAGCGGGAGTGGCAGATACGCAGTATTTT	CASSLLAGVADTQYF
TRBV5-4	NA	TRBD2	18	TRBJ2-3	TGTGCCAGCAGCTTGGGGCAGAGACTAGCGGGAGGTCCAGATACGCAGTATTTT	CASSLGQRLAGGPDTQYF
TRBV7-9	NA	NA	15	TRBJ2-1	TGTGCCAGCAGCTTAACTTACGGGGTTTACAATGAGCAGTTCTTC	CASSLTYGVYNEQFF
TRBV28	once	NA	12	TRBJ1-5	TGTGCCAGCAGATTGAACAGACAGCCCCAGCATTTT	CASRLNRQPQHF
TRBV11-2	NA	TRBD2	15	TRBJ2-1	TGTGCCAGCAGCTTAGAGACGCGGGGGGACAATGAGCAGTTCTTC	CASSLETRGDNEQFF
TRBV5-1	NA	NA	16	TRBJ2-3	TGCGCCAGCAGCTTAGGGCAGGGGACGTTTACAGATACGCAGTATTTT	CASSLGQGTFTDTQYF
TRBV2	NA	TRBD1	17	TRBJ2-1	TGTGCCAGCAGTTCGTTCCGGGGGGACAGGGCCTACAATGAGCAGTTCTTC	CASSSFRGDRAYNEQFF
TRBV28	few	TRBD1	16	TRBJ1-3	TGTGCCAGCAGTCCCGGCGACAGGGGGCAAGGAAACACCATATATTTT	CASSPGDRGQGNTIYF
TRBV21-1	NA	NA	14	TRBJ1-3	TGTGCCAGCACCGGACATCTCTCTGGAAACACCATATATTTT	CASTGHLSGNTIYF
TRBV5-1	few	NA	15	TRBJ2-2	TGCGCCAGCACCCAGAGAGGCTCGAACACCGGGGAGCTGTTTTTT	CASTQRGSNTGELFF
TRBV7-9	NA	NA	13	TRBJ1-2	TGTGCCAGCAGACCCAGGGGAATGGAGAGCTACACCTTC	CASRPRGMESYTF